Listed here are 27 T cell receptor beta chains from one sample, sequenced in a study of shared clonotypes between healthy human individuals. As defined, naive CD8 cells were CD45RO-negative and positively selected for CCR7, with terminally differentiated effector memory CD45RA+ cells excluded. TCRdb's table, derived via immunoSEQ multiplex PCR, lists solely in-frame clones and lacks some. This sample yields about 2 million clones, of which about 94% are seen a single time; approximately 1.2% belongs to the top ten. Sequences were obtained from naive CD8+ T cells sorted from blood. These receptors came from a man aged 18 to 35 in good health.

The chain carries TRBV6-1 and TRBJ2-5, with D possibly TRBD2 on 7 matching bases. This CDR3 region has 14 residues. V lost 7 bases, J lost 5 bases, and 17 bases lay in between. The germline V gene has CDR1 MNHNS and CDR2 SASEGT. The CDR3 loop reads CASTHRGGRETQYF. The CDR3 bases are TGTGCCAGCACCCATAGGGGGGGGCGGGAGACCCAGTACTTC.

V and J are TRBV21-1 and TRBJ1-5; the table's D call, TRBD1, has no DNA check behind it. TRBV21-1 is deemed a pseudogene. This CDR3 contains 15 residues. The CDR3 nucleotides are TGTGCCAGCGGAGGACAGGGGTCAGGCAATCAGCCCCAGCATTTT. Translating it yields CASGGQGSGNQPQHF.

On this clone: In the same sample, other DNA sequences code for this CDR3. The chain is built from TRBV10-3 and TRBJ2-1, with 9 nucleotides matching TRBD1. J gave up 5 bases and V 0 bases, and 5 bases lay outside the gene matches. CDR3 length: 16 amino acids. From germline, CDR1 is ENHRY and CDR2 SYGVKD. CDR3 in DNA: TGTGCCATCAGTGAGTCCCCGGGACAGGGAAACAATGAGCAGTTCTTC. Its protein product is CAISESPGQGNNEQFF.

V is TRBV30 and J is TRBJ2-7; tentatively, D is TRBD1 (6 bases). Looked up from germline, CDR1 is GTSNPN and CDR2 is SVGIG (reference sequence). This CDR3 is built from 14 residues. Trimming took 5 bases from V and 8 from J, leaving 22 bases between them. The DNA of the CDR3 is TGTGCCTGGGGGTATGAGGACAGCGGACATAAGCAGTACTTC. This sequence encodes CAWGYEDSGHKQYF. Combining the CDR3 with reference TRBV30 and TRBJ2-7 gives the whole variable domain SQTIHQWPATLVQPVGSPLSLECTVEGTSNPNLYWYRQAAGRGLQLLFYSVGIGQISSEVPQNLSASRPQDRQFILSSKKLLLSDSGFYLCAWGYEDSGHKQYFGPGTRLTVT.

Remarks on this clone: Other DNA sequences within the sample encode an identical CDR3. This rearrangement joins TRBV19 to TRBJ2-7; D perhaps matches TRBD1 (5 bases). Deletions cut 1 base from V and 0 bases from J, with 10 bases between. This CDR3 comprises 15 residues. Germline V lookup: CDR1 LNHDA, CDR2 SQIVND (reference sequence). The CDR3, as DNA: TGTGCCAGTAGTATAGCGGCAGGGTCCTCCTACGAGCAGTACTTC. Amino acids: CASSIAAGSSYEQYF.

The count of this clone is one. The V call is TRBV6-1, the J call TRBJ2-7, with D tentatively TRBD2 (5 bases). The CDR3 has 14 residues. V was clipped by 4 bases and J by 3 bases, with 13 bases between them. Germline V gives CDR1 MNHNS, CDR2 SASEGT. Here the CDR3 DNA reads TGTGCCAGCAGTGCCCCTGGGAGTCTCTACGAGCAGTACTTC. Its protein product is CASSAPGSLYEQYF.

V is TRBV7-6 and J is TRBJ2-1; D assignment may be TRBD1 or TRBD2 (5 bases each). CDR3 length: 15 residues. Per the germline V gene, CDR1 is SGHVS and CDR2 is FNYEAQ. The germline V and J ends were trimmed by 5 bases and 8 bases, with 19 bases remaining between them. The CDR3 spells CASSNLASGADEQFF. CDR3 nucleotide sequence: TGTGCCAGCAGCAACCTAGCATCTGGGGCCGATGAGCAGTTCTTC.

Ten or more counts support this clone. The chain combines TRBV13 with TRBJ2-7; tentatively, D is TRBD2 (6 bases). The CDR3 totals 14 residues. V was clipped by 1 base and J by 7 bases, with 14 bases between them. Germline V lookup: CDR1 PRHDT, CDR2 FYEKMQ (reference sequence). CDR3 bases: TGTGCCAGCAGCTTAGAGGGCGGCGGAGGGGAGCAGTACTTC. Amino acid sequence: CASSLEGGGGEQYF.

The CDR3 is CASSYFGGGAGYSNQPQHF. In DNA, the CDR3 is TGTGCCAGCAGCTACTTCGGGGGGGGCGCGGGGTATAGCAATCAGCCCCAGCATTTT. The rearrangement uses TRBV5-4 and TRBJ1-5; D may be TRBD1 (6 bases). CDR1 is SGHNT and CDR2 is YYREEE in the germline V gene (reference sequence). The CDR3 is 19 residues long. V was pared by 3 bases and J by 0 bases, with 22 bases between.

The chain links TRBV2 to TRBJ2-5, with D unclear. V shed 1 base and J shed 8 bases, with 17 bases lying between them. The CDR3 spans 15 residues. Germline V gene data show CDR1 as SNHLY and CDR2 as FYNNEI. The CDR3 protein is CASSEGLEGFGTQYF. The CDR3 DNA follows: TGTGCCAGCAGTGAAGGGCTTGAAGGGTTTGGAACCCAGTACTTC. Drawing the rest from reference TRBV2 and TRBJ2-5, the complete variable domain is EPEVTQTPSHQVTQMGQEVILRCVPISNHLYFYWYRQILGQKVEFLVSFYNNEISEKSEIFDDQFSVERPDGSNFTLKIRSTKLEDSAMYFCASSEGLEGFGTQYFGPGTRLLVL.

V usage is TRBV7-9 and J usage is TRBJ2-7; 7 bases map to TRBD1. Trimming at V came to 6 bases and at J to 0 bases, leaving 8 bases not matched to a gene. The germline V gene has CDR1 SEHNR and CDR2 FQNEAQ (reference sequence). The CDR3 is 15 amino acids. CDR3 nucleotide sequence: TGTGCCAGCAGTTCTGGGACAGACTACTCCTACGAGCAGTACTTC. Amino acids: CASSSGTDYSYEQYF.

V usage is TRBV5-1 and J usage is TRBJ2-7; perhaps TRBD1 as D (5 bases). V was clipped by 5 bases and J by 5 bases, with 17 bases between them. Germline CDR1 SGHRS, CDR2 YFSETQ. The CDR3 has 14 residues. The CDR3 DNA reads TGCGCCAGCAGACCTCAGGGATCCGTTCACGAGCAGTACTTC. It codes for CASRPQGSVHEQYF.

V is TRBV7-9 and J is TRBJ2-7; TRBD1 matches at 11 bases. The CDR3 totals 14 residues. Germline CDR1 SEHNR, CDR2 FQNEAQ (reference sequence). The V segment lost 4 bases and the J segment 7 bases; nucleotides outside the gene matches: 6. CDR3 region: CASSSGQGAGEQYF. The CDR3 DNA follows: TGTGCCAGCAGCTCCGGACAGGGGGCGGGTGAGCAGTACTTC.

The CDR3 DNA reads TGTGCCAGCAGCTTAGCGGCAGAAGGGGAGGGGACCCAGTACTTC. The encoded protein is CASSLAAEGEGTQYF. J is TRBJ2-5 and V is TRBV11-1; 7 bases fit TRBD2. CDR3 length: 15 amino acids. In germline, CDR1 is SGHAT, CDR2 FQDESV (reference sequence). The trim removed 0 bases at V and 7 bases at J, leaving 8 bases unmatched.

The CDR3 DNA follows: TGCGCCAGCAGCCGAGGACCGGGACAGAGCTCCTACGAGCAGTACTTC. Its translation is CASSRGPGQSSYEQYF. This chain uses TRBV4-1 with TRBJ2-7, with 7 bases matching TRBD1. Germline loops: CDR1 MGHRA, CDR2 YSYEKL. The CDR3 is 16 residues long. V lost 4 bases to trimming and J lost 0 bases; unmatched junction nucleotides: 9.

The chain joins TRBV6-6 to TRBJ2-7; D might be TRBD2 (5 bases). The CDR3 extends over 16 amino acids. Germline-derived CDR1 and CDR2 are MNHNY and SVGAGI (reference sequence). The ends were cut back, 2 bases at V and 0 bases at J, with 14 bases in the middle. The CDR3 here is CASSYPPWRSSYEQYF. The CDR3 bases are TGTGCCAGCAGTTACCCCCCTTGGAGGAGCTCCTACGAGCAGTACTTC.

The CDR3 sequence is CASSVSSESPLHF. The DNA for the CDR3 is TGTGCCAGCAGTGTGTCTTCGGAGTCACCCCTCCACTTT. The rearrangement links TRBV27 to TRBJ1-6; D gene uncertain. CDR1 and CDR2 (germline): MNHEY, SMNVEV (reference sequence). V was trimmed by 5 bases and J by 10 bases, leaving 12 bases between them. This CDR3 is 13 amino acids long.

The J gene is TRBJ2-1, the V gene TRBV7-6; D gene unclear. With 0 bases removed from V and 5 bases from J, the gap between germline ends came to 5 bases. Germline assignment: CDR1 SGHVS and CDR2 FNYEAQ. CDR3 length: 13 residues. The chain's CDR3 is CASSLAIHNEQFF. The CDR3 DNA reads as TGTGCCAGCAGCTTAGCTATCCACAATGAGCAGTTCTTC.

This clone has a handful of counts. V gene TRBV9 combines with J gene TRBJ1-2; possibly TRBD1 for D (6 bases). V shed 3 bases and J shed 6 bases, with 12 bases lying between them. This CDR3 spans 13 amino acids. Germline CDR1 and CDR2: SGDLS and YYNGEE. CDR3 sequence: CASSGGQSDGYTF. The CDR3 nucleotides read TGTGCCAGCAGCGGAGGACAGTCCGATGGCTACACCTTC.

V and J are TRBV19 and TRBJ1-1; 8 bases map to TRBD1. V shed 7 bases and J 1 base; nucleotides not matched to a gene: 14. CDR1 and CDR2 from the germline V gene are LNHDA and SQIVND (reference sequence). The length of the CDR3 is 17 residues. This CDR3 reads CASTDFRGQSRNTEAFF. DNA for the CDR3: TGTGCCAGTACTGACTTCAGGGGGCAGAGTAGGAACACTGAAGCTTTCTTT. The whole variable domain, filled in from reference TRBV19 and TRBJ1-1, reads DGGITQSPKYLFRKEGQNVTLSCEQNLNHDAMYWYRQDPGQGLRLIYYSQIVNDFQKGDIAEGYSVSREKKESFPLTVTSAQKNPTAFYLCASTDFRGQSRNTEAFFGQGTRLTVV.

The chain joins TRBV27 to TRBJ1-5, with 7 bases lining up with TRBD1. CDR1 is MNHEY, CDR2 SMNVEV, per germline (reference sequence). The length of the CDR3 is 17 residues. Trimming at V came to 3 bases and at J to 9 bases, leaving 17 bases not matched to a gene. CDR3 protein: CASSFIAGQNVLRPQHF. In DNA form, the CDR3 reads TGTGCCAGCAGTTTTATTGCGGGACAGAATGTCCTCAGGCCCCAGCATTTT.

J is TRBJ1-2 and V is TRBV7-2; the D is unclear. Germline loops: CDR1 SGHTA, CDR2 FQGNSA. V was shortened by 4 bases and J by 4 bases, with 16 bases between the two germline ends. This CDR3 spans 15 amino acids. CDR3 region: CASSSNPYSPYGYTF. In nucleotides, the CDR3 is TGTGCCAGCAGCTCCAACCCCTACAGCCCCTATGGCTACACCTTC.

The chain combines TRBV5-6 with TRBJ2-7; TRBD2 matches 7 bases. Germline V CDR1 and CDR2: SGHDT, YYEEEE. Unmatched junction bases numbered 8, after V lost 2 bases and J lost 3 bases. The CDR3 has 15 amino acids. CDR3 residues: CASSLMLADGYEQYF. The DNA for the CDR3 is TGTGCCAGCAGCTTAATGCTAGCGGACGGCTACGAGCAGTACTTC.

The gene calls are TRBV13 and TRBJ2-1, with 8 nucleotides matching TRBD1. Per the germline V gene, CDR1 is PRHDT and CDR2 is FYEKMQ (reference sequence). With 4 bases clipped from V and 12 bases from J, the junction kept 5 bases outside the gene matches. This CDR3 region has 12 residues. The CDR3 nucleotides are TGTGCCAGCAGCTCAGCCGGGACAGGGCAGTTCTTC. As protein: CASSSAGTGQFF.

Remarks on this clone: The sample contains more than one DNA sequence encoding this CDR3. This rearrangement joins TRBV30 to TRBJ1-1; unclear D gene. CDR3 size: 11 residues. CDR1 and CDR2 (germline): GTSNPN, SVGIG (reference sequence). Trimming left V 4 bases short and J 4 bases short, with 7 bases between. As DNA, the CDR3 is TGTGCCTGGACCGTGGGCACTGAAGCTTTCTTT. It translates to CAWTVGTEAFF.

This chain links TRBV5-4 with TRBJ2-1; tentatively, D is TRBD2 (6 bases). The CDR3 is 17 amino acids. The V and J ends lost 4 bases and 4 bases respectively, with 21 bases between them. Germline V gene sequence: CDR1 SGHNT, CDR2 YYREEE (reference sequence). CDR3 region: CASSGPPWRDDYNEQFF. CDR3 nucleotides: TGTGCCAGCAGCGGGCCCCCCTGGCGGGACGATTACAATGAGCAGTTCTTC.

Written as DNA, the CDR3 is TGTGCCAGCAGCTACATCTCGGGGTCCTCCTACGAGCAGTACTTC. This translates into CASSYISGSSYEQYF. This chain connects TRBV7-8 to TRBJ2-7; D may be TRBD2 (5 bases). Germline values: CDR1 SGHVS, CDR2 FQNEAQ. Between the trimmed V and J ends, which lost 4 bases and 0 bases, there was a span of 13 bases. CDR3 size: 15 residues.